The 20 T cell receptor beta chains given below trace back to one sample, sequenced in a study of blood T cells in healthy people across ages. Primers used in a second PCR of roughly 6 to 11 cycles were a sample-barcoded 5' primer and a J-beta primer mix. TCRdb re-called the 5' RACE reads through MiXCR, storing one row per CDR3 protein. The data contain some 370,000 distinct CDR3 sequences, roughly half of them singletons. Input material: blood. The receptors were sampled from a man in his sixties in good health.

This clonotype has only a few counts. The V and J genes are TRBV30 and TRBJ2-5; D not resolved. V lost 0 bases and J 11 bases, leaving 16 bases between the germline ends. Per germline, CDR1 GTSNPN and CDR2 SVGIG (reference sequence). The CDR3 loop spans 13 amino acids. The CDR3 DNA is TGTGCCTGGAGTGTAAGTAGGGCGGCCAAACAGTACTTC. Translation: CAWSVSRAAKQYF.

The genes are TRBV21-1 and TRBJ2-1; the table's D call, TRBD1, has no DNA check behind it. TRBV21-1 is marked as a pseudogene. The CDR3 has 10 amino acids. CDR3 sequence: CASVSGEQFF. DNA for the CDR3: TGTGCCAGCGTTTCCGGGGAGCAGTTCTTC.

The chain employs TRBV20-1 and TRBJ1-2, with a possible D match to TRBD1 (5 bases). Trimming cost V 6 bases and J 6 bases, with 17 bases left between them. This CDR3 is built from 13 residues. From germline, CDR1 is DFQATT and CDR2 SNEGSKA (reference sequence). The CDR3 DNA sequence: TGCAGTGCCTCGGAGCAGGGACTTCATGGCTACACCTTC. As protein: CSASEQGLHGYTF.

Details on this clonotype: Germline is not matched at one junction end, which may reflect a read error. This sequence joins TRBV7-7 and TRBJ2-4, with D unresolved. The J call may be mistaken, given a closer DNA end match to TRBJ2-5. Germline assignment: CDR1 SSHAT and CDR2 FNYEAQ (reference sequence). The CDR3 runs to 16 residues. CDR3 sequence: CASSLRVFPSTETQYF. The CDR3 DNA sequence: TGTGCTAGCAGCTTAAGGGTGTTCCCTTCGACAGAGACCCAGTACTTC.

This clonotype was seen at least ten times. The CDR3 region is CASSFPNYGYTF. The DNA of the CDR3 is TGTGCCAGCAGCTTTCCGAACTATGGCTACACCTTC. The V gene is TRBV12-3 or TRBV12-4, the J gene TRBJ1-2; D call uncertain. V was shortened by 6 bases and J by 2 bases, with 7 bases between the two germline ends. The CDR3 loop spans 12 amino acids.

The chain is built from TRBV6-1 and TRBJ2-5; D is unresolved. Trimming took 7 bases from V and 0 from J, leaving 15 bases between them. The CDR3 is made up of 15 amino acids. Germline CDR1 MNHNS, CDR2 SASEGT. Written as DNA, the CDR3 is TGTGCCAGCACCTCGGCCTGGCTGTACCAAGAGACCCAGTACTTC. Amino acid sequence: CASTSAWLYQETQYF.

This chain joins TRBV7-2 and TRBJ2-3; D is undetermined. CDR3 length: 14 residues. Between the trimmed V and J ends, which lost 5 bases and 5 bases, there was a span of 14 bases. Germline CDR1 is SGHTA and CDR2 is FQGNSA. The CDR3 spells CASSQDGRIDTQYF. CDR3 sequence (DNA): TGTGCCAGCAGCCAGGACGGAAGAATAGATACGCAGTATTTT.

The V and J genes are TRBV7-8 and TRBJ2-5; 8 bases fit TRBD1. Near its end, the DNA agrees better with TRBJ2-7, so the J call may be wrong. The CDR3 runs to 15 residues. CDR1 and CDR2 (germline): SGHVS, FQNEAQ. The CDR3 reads CASSSYPGGEGEQYF. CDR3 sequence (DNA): TGTGCCAGCAGCTCCTACCCAGGGGGCGAAGGCGAGCAGTACTTC.

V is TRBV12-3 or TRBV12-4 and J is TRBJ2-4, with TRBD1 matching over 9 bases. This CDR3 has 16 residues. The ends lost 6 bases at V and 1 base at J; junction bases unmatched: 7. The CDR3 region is CASSSLGTGAKNIQYF. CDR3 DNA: TGTGCCAGCAGCTCCCTCGGGACAGGGGCCAAAAACATTCAGTACTTC.

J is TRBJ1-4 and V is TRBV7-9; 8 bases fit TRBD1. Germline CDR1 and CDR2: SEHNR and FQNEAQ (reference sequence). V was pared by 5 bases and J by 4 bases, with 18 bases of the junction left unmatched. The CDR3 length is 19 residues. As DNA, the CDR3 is TGTGCCAGCAGCCTTTTTCGATCCCTCCGGGACAGGATTAATGAAAAACTGTTTTTT. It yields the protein CASSLFRSLRDRINEKLFF.

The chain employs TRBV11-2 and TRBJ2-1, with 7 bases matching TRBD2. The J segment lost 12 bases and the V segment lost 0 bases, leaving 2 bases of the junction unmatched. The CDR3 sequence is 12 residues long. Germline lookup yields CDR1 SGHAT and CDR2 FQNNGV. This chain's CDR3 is CASSLDWGGQFF. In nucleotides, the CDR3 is TGTGCCAGCAGCTTAGATTGGGGGGGGCAGTTCTTC.

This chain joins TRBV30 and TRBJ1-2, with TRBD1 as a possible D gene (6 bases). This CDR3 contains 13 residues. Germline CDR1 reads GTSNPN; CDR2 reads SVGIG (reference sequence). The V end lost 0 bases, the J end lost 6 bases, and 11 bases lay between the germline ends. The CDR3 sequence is CAWSVGGGHGYTF. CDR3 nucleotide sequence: TGTGCCTGGAGTGTTGGCGGGGGGCATGGCTACACCTTC.

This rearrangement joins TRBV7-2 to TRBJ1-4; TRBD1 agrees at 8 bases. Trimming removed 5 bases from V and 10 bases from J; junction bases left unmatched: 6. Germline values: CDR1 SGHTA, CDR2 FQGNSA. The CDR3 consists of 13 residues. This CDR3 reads CASSTLQGGKLFF. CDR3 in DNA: TGTGCCAGCAGCACGCTACAGGGGGGAAAACTGTTTTTT. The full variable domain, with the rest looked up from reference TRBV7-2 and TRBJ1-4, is GAGVSQSPSNKVTEKGKDVELRCDPISGHTALYWYRQSLGQGLEFLIYFQGNSAPDKSGLPSDRFSAERTGGSVSTLTIQRTQQEDSAVYLCASSTLQGGKLFFGSGTQLSVL.

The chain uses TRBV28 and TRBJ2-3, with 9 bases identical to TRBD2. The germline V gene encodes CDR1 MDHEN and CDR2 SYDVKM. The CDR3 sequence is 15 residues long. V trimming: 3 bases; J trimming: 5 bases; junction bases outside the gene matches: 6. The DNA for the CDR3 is TGTGCCAGCAGTTTTAGTCTAGCGGGGTTAGATACGCAGTATTTT. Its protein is CASSFSLAGLDTQYF.

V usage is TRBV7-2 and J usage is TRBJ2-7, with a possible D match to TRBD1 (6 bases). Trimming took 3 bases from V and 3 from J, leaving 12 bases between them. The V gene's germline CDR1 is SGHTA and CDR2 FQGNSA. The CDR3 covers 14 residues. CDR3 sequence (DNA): TGTGCCAGCAGCTTCCACAGGGAGCTCTACGAGCAGTACTTC. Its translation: CASSFHRELYEQYF.

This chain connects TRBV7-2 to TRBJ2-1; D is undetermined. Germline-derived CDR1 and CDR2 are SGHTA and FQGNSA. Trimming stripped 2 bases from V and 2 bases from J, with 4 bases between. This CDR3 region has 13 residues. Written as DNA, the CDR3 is TGTGCCAGCAGCTTACCAGCCTACAATGAGCAGTTCTTC. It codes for CASSLPAYNEQFF.

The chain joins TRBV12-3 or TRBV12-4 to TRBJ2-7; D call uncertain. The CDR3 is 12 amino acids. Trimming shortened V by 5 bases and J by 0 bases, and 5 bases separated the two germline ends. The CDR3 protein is CASSIPSYEQYF. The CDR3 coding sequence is TGTGCCAGCAGTATCCCCTCCTACGAGCAGTACTTC.

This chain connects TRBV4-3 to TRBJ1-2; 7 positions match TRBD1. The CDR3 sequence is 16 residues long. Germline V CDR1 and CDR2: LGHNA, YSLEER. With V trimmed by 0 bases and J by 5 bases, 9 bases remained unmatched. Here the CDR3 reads CASSQDGQTGSYGYTF. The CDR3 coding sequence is TGCGCCAGCAGCCAAGATGGCCAGACAGGGAGTTATGGCTACACCTTC.

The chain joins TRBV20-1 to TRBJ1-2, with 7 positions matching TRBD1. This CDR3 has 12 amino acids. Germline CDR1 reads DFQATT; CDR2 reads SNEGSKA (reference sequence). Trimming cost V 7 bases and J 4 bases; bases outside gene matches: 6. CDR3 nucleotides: TGCAGTGGGGGCAGGGACAGCTATGGCTACACCTTC. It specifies CSGGRDSYGYTF.

CDR3 coding DNA: TGCGCCAGCAGCCCGGACGGCAGCCAATCCTACGAGCAGTACTTC. Amino acid sequence: CASSPDGSQSYEQYF. The chain carries TRBV5-1 and TRBJ2-7; D remains ambiguous. This CDR3 region has 15 residues. The germline V gene has CDR1 SGHRS and CDR2 YFSETQ. The V and J ends lost 4 bases and 1 base respectively, with 15 bases between them.